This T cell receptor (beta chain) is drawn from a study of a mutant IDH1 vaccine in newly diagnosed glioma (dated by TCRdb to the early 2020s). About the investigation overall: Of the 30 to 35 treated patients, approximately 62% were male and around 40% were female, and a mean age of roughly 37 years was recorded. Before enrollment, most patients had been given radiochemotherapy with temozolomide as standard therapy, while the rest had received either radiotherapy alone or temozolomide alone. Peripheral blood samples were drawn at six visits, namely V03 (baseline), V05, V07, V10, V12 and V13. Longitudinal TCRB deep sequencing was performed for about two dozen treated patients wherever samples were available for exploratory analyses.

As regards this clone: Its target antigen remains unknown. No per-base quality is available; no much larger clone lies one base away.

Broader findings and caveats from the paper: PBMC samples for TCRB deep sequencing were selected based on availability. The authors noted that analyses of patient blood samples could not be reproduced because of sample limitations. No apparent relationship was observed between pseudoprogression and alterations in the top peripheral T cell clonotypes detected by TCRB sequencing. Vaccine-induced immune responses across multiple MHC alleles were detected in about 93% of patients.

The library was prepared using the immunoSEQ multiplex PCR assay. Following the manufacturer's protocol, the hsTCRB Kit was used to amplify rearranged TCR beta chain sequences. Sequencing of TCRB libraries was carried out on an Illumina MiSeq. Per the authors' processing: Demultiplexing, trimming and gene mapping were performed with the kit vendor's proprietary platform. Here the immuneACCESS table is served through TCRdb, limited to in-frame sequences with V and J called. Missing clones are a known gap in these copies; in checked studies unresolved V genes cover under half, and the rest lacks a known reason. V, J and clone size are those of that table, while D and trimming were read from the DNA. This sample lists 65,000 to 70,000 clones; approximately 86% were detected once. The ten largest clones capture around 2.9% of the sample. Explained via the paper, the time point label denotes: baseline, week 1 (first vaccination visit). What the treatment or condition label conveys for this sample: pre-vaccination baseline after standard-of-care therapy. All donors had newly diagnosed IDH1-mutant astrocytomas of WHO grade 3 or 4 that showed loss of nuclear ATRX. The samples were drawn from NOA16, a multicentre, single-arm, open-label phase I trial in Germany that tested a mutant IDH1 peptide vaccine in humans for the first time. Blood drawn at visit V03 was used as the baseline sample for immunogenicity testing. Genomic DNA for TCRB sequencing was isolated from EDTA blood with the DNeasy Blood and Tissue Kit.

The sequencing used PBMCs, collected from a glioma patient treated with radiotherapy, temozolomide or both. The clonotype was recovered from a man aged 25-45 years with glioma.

The nucleotides read TGCGCCAGCAGTCCCCGGTCGGCGTTATCCAGGCAGCCCCAGCATTTT. It specifies CASSPRSALSRQPQHF. The chain is encoded by TRBV23-1 joined to TRBJ1-5; the D gene is unclear. TRBV23-1 is known as an ORF, though its function is uncertain. The junction shows trimming of 4 bases on V and 7 bases on J, plus 20 bases between the germline ends. There are 16 amino acids in the CDR3, from cysteine to phenylalanine inclusive. Of all the DNA, just the CDR3 is kept, 48 bases in frame from base 1.